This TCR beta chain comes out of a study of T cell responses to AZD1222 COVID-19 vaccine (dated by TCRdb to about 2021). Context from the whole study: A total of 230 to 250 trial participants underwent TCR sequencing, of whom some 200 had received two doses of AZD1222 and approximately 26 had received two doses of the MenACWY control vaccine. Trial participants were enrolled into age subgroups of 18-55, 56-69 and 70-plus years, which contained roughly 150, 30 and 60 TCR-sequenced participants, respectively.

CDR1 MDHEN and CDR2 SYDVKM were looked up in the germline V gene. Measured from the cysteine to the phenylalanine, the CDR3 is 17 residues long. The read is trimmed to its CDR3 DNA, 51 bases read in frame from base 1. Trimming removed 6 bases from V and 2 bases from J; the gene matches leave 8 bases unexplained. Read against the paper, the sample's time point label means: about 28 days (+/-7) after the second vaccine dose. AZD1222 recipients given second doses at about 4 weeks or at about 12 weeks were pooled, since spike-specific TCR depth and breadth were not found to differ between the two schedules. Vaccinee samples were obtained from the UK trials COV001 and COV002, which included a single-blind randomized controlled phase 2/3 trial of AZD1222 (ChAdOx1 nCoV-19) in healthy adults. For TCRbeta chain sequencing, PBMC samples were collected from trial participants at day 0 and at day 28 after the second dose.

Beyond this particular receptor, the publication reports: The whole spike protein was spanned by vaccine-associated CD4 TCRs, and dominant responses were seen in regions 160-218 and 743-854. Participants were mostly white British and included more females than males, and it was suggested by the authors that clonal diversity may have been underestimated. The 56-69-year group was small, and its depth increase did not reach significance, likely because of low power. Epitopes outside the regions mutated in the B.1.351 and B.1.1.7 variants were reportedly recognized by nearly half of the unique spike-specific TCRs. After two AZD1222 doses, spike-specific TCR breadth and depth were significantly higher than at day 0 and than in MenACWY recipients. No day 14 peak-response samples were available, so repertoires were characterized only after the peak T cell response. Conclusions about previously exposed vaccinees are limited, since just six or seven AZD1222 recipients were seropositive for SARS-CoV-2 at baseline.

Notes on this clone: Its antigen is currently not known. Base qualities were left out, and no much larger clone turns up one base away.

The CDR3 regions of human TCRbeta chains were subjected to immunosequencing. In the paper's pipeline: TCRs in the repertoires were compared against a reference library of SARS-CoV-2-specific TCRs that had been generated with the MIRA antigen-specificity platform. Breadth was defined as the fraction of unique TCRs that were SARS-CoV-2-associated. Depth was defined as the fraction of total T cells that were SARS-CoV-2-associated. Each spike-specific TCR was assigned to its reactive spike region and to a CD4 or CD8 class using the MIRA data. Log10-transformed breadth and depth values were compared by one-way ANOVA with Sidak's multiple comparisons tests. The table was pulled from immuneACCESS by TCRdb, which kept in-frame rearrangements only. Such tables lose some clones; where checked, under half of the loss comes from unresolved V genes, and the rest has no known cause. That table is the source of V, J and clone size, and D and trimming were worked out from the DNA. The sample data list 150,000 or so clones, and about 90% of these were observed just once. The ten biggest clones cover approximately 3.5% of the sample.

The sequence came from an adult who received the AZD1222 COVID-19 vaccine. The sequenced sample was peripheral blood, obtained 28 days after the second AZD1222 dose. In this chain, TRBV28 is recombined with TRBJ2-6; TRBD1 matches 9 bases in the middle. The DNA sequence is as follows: TGTGCCAGCAGCCCGGGACAGGGTTTAGCTGGGGCCAACGTCCTGACTTTC. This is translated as CASSPGQGLAGANVLTF. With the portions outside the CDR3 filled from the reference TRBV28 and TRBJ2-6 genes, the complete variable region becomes DVKVTQSSRYLVKRTGEKVFLECVQDMDHENMFWYRQDPGLGLRLIYFSYDVKMKEKGDIPEGYSVSREKKERFSLILESASTNQTSMYLCASSPGQGLAGANVLTFGAGSRLTVL.